This entry concerns a single TCR beta chain. Treatment: about 20 received Ad26.COV2.S at low or high dose, single or two shots; roughly five received placebo; per-sample allocation not given. After the first vaccine or placebo injection, samples were drawn on day 63. This sample is part of a study of Ad26.COV2.S vaccination and SARS-CoV-2 variants. The CDR3 spans 15 residues. Germline trimming cut 6 bases from V and 8 bases from J; bases unmatched to any gene: 13. Per the germline V gene, CDR1 is LNHDA and CDR2 is SQIVND (reference sequence). Assay: immunoSEQ multiplex PCR; the TCRdb copy retains only in-frame clones and omits some. The sample lists about 320,000 clones, roughly 88% occurring once.

This TCR was sampled from a person aged 18 to 65 who received the Ad26.COV2.S COVID-19 vaccine or a placebo. The source material was peripheral blood, sampled in a trial of Ad26.COV2.S vaccine versus placebo. This sequence joins TRBV19 and TRBJ1-2, with TRBD1 matching over 9 bases. CDR3 nucleotides: TGTGCCAGTAGGGGTAGGGACAGGGCATCAAGAGGCTACACCTTC. This encodes CASRGRDRASRGYTF.